A selection of T cell receptor beta chains follows, all from one sample in a study of human T cells and chemical hapten exposure. TCRdb redid the calling of the RACE reads with MiXCR, one entry per CDR3 protein. Of some 57,000 distinct CDR3 sequences in the sample, approximately 9.6% were seen once. The sample consisted of whole blood, taken in connection with sensitization to the hapten diphenylcyclopropenone (DPC). These receptors all stem from a woman in her twenties or thirties with alopecia areata. Some clones in this sample may be carry-over from other donors' samples. CDR3s include the opening cysteine and the closing phenylalanine or tryptophan. D genes are given only for firm matches. Clone size is shown for a subset of rows, as once, few, many or a class of expanded clone.

cdr3_length: 12
j_call: TRBJ2-3
d_call: -
v_call: TRBV29-1
clone_size: many
cdr3_aa: CSVPAGTDTQYF
cdr3_nt: TGCAGCGTCCCCGCAGGGACAGATACGCAGTATTTT

cdr3_length: 14
j_call: TRBJ2-1
d_call: -
v_call: TRBV10-3
clone_size: -
cdr3_aa: CAIAWGEIDNEQFF
cdr3_nt: TGTGCCATCGCCTGGGGGGAGATTGACAATGAGCAGTTCTTC

cdr3_length: 15
j_call: TRBJ2-6
d_call: -
v_call: TRBV6-5
clone_size: -
cdr3_aa: CASKITGPGANVLTF
cdr3_nt: TGTGCCAGCAAGATTACAGGTCCCGGGGCCAACGTCCTGACTTTC

cdr3_length: 17
j_call: TRBJ2-7
d_call: TRBD2
v_call: TRBV6-5
clone_size: -
cdr3_aa: CASSRSTSGGAAYEQYF
cdr3_nt: TGTGCCAGCAGTCGTTCGACTAGCGGGGGGGCGGCCTACGAGCAGTACTTC

cdr3_length: 14
j_call: TRBJ2-7
d_call: -
v_call: TRBV7-2
clone_size: few
cdr3_aa: CASSTRAATYEQYF
cdr3_nt: TGTGCCAGCAGCACCCGGGCCGCAACCTACGAGCAGTACTTC

cdr3_length: 13
j_call: TRBJ1-5
d_call: -
v_call: TRBV5-1
clone_size: -
cdr3_aa: CASSPGLNQPQHF
cdr3_nt: TGCGCCAGCAGTCCGGGACTGAATCAGCCCCAGCATTTT

cdr3_length: 13
j_call: TRBJ2-7
d_call: TRBD1
v_call: TRBV12-5
clone_size: few
cdr3_aa: CASGPGQDSEQYF
cdr3_nt: TGTGCTAGTGGTCCGGGACAGGACAGCGAGCAGTACTTC

cdr3_length: 15
j_call: TRBJ2-1
d_call: -
v_call: TRBV3-1
clone_size: -
cdr3_aa: CASSTDDYLNNEQFF
cdr3_nt: TGTGCCAGCAGCACCGATGACTACTTGAACAATGAGCAGTTCTTC

cdr3_length: 15
j_call: TRBJ1-1
d_call: -
v_call: TRBV12-3/TRBV12-4
clone_size: few
cdr3_aa: CASSPYGQKNTEAFF
cdr3_nt: TGTGCCAGCAGTCCCTATGGACAGAAAAACACTGAAGCTTTCTTT

cdr3_length: 15
j_call: TRBJ1-1
d_call: -
v_call: TRBV20-1
clone_size: -
cdr3_aa: CSARDFRLMNTEAFF
cdr3_nt: TGCAGTGCTAGAGATTTCAGGCTGATGAACACTGAAGCTTTCTTT

cdr3_length: 17
j_call: TRBJ2-5
d_call: TRBD2
v_call: TRBV20-1
clone_size: many
cdr3_aa: CSARDWGTSGRAETQYF
cdr3_nt: TGCAGTGCTAGAGATTGGGGGACTAGCGGGCGGGCGGAGACCCAGTACTTC

cdr3_length: 14
j_call: TRBJ2-7
d_call: -
v_call: TRBV15
clone_size: -
cdr3_aa: CATSPVKGPREQYF
cdr3_nt: TGTGCCACCAGCCCGGTTAAAGGGCCCCGCGAGCAGTACTTC

cdr3_length: 15
j_call: TRBJ1-2
d_call: TRBD1
v_call: TRBV6-5
clone_size: -
cdr3_aa: CAGSKSWDSLYGYTF
cdr3_nt: TGTGCCGGCAGTAAGTCGTGGGACAGCCTATATGGCTACACCTTC

cdr3_length: 13
j_call: TRBJ2-7
d_call: -
v_call: TRBV18
clone_size: -
cdr3_aa: CASSPGVPYEQYF
cdr3_nt: TGTGCCAGCTCACCAGGAGTCCCCTACGAGCAGTACTTC

cdr3_length: 13
j_call: TRBJ2-1
d_call: -
v_call: TRBV2
clone_size: -
cdr3_aa: CASRGDSHNEQFF
cdr3_nt: TGTGCCAGCCGGGGTGATAGTCACAATGAGCAGTTCTTC

cdr3_length: 16
j_call: TRBJ1-1
d_call: TRBD1
v_call: TRBV15
clone_size: -
cdr3_aa: CATSRDLGTGPTEAFF
cdr3_nt: TGTGCCACCAGCAGAGATTTGGGGACAGGGCCCACTGAAGCTTTCTTT

cdr3_length: 12
j_call: TRBJ2-1
d_call: TRBD2
v_call: TRBV27
clone_size: -
cdr3_aa: CASNLAGGEWFF
cdr3_nt: TGTGCCAGCAATCTAGCGGGGGGTGAATGGTTCTTC

cdr3_length: 13
j_call: TRBJ2-7
d_call: TRBD1
v_call: TRBV29-1
clone_size: many
cdr3_aa: CSVGTGAVDEQYF
cdr3_nt: TGCAGCGTTGGGACAGGGGCGGTCGACGAGCAGTACTTC

cdr3_length: 14
j_call: TRBJ2-3
d_call: -
v_call: TRBV9
clone_size: -
cdr3_aa: CASSVEAVTDTQYF
cdr3_nt: TGTGCCAGCAGCGTAGAAGCGGTCACAGATACGCAGTATTTT

cdr3_length: 18
j_call: TRBJ2-6
d_call: -
v_call: TRBV6-5
clone_size: few
cdr3_aa: CASRKAAAGGAGANVLTF
cdr3_nt: TGTGCCAGCAGAAAGGCCGCGGCAGGGGGGGCCGGGGCCAACGTCCTGACTTTC

cdr3_length: 13
j_call: TRBJ1-6
d_call: -
v_call: TRBV7-2
clone_size: -
cdr3_aa: CASSSPPGSPLHF
cdr3_nt: TGTGCCAGCAGCTCCCCTCCGGGTTCACCCCTCCACTTT

cdr3_length: 15
j_call: TRBJ1-1
d_call: -
v_call: TRBV5-8
clone_size: -
cdr3_aa: CASSSYMTVNTEAFF
cdr3_nt: TGTGCCAGCAGCTCGTATATGACAGTGAACACTGAAGCTTTCTTT

cdr3_length: 15
j_call: TRBJ1-1
d_call: -
v_call: TRBV6-2/TRBV6-3
clone_size: few
cdr3_aa: CASSPLSPSNTEAFF
cdr3_nt: TGTGCCAGCAGCCCCCTCAGTCCTTCGAACACTGAAGCTTTCTTT

cdr3_length: 12
j_call: TRBJ2-3
d_call: -
v_call: TRBV6-6
clone_size: many
cdr3_aa: CASSSWTPTQYF
cdr3_nt: TGTGCCAGCAGTTCTTGGACTCCTACGCAGTATTTT

cdr3_length: 14
j_call: TRBJ2-3
d_call: TRBD2
v_call: TRBV25-1
clone_size: -
cdr3_aa: CASSPGGPTDTQYF
cdr3_nt: TGTGCCAGCAGCCCGGGGGGGCCCACAGATACGCAGTATTTT

cdr3_length: 12
j_call: TRBJ1-1
d_call: -
v_call: TRBV25-1
clone_size: few
cdr3_aa: CATKDRLAEAFF
cdr3_nt: TGTGCCACCAAGGACCGGCTCGCTGAAGCTTTCTTT

cdr3_length: 14
j_call: TRBJ1-5
d_call: TRBD1
v_call: TRBV6-2/TRBV6-3
clone_size: -
cdr3_aa: CASSRGTENQPQHF
cdr3_nt: TGTGCCAGCAGTCGTGGGACAGAGAATCAGCCCCAGCATTTT

cdr3_length: 14
j_call: TRBJ1-6
d_call: TRBD1
v_call: TRBV5-6
clone_size: many
cdr3_aa: CASSWGDSNSPLHF
cdr3_nt: TGTGCCAGCAGCTGGGGGGACAGTAATTCACCCCTCCACTTT

cdr3_length: 13
j_call: TRBJ2-1
d_call: TRBD1
v_call: TRBV5-1
clone_size: -
cdr3_aa: CASSIQGDNEQFF
cdr3_nt: TGCGCCAGCAGTATACAGGGGGACAATGAGCAGTTCTTC

cdr3_length: 11
j_call: TRBJ1-1
d_call: -
v_call: TRBV20-1
clone_size: -
cdr3_aa: CSARQNTEAFF
cdr3_nt: TGCAGTGCAAGACAGAACACTGAAGCTTTCTTT

cdr3_length: 15
j_call: TRBJ2-6
d_call: -
v_call: TRBV28
clone_size: -
cdr3_aa: CASGTWGSGANVLTF
cdr3_nt: TGTGCCAGCGGAACGTGGGGGTCTGGGGCCAACGTCCTGACTTTC

cdr3_length: 18
j_call: TRBJ2-1
d_call: TRBD2
v_call: TRBV7-3
clone_size: -
cdr3_aa: CASSLRRTSGGPVDEQFF
cdr3_nt: TGTGCCAGCAGCTTACGACGGACTAGCGGGGGGCCGGTAGATGAGCAGTTCTTC

cdr3_length: 15
j_call: TRBJ2-1
d_call: TRBD2
v_call: TRBV20-1
clone_size: -
cdr3_aa: CSARASGGSHNEQFF
cdr3_nt: TGCAGTGCTAGGGCTAGCGGGGGGAGCCACAATGAGCAGTTCTTC

cdr3_length: 14
j_call: TRBJ2-7
d_call: TRBD2
v_call: TRBV30
clone_size: few
cdr3_aa: CAWSRGTRGYEQYF
cdr3_nt: TGTGCCTGGAGTCGTGGGACTAGGGGCTACGAGCAGTACTTC

cdr3_length: 12
j_call: TRBJ2-5
d_call: -
v_call: TRBV28
clone_size: -
cdr3_aa: CASRQPQETQYF
cdr3_nt: TGTGCCAGCAGACAGCCGCAAGAGACCCAGTACTTC

cdr3_length: 15
j_call: TRBJ2-1
d_call: TRBD1
v_call: TRBV20-1
clone_size: few
cdr3_aa: CSARANRGRYNEQFF
cdr3_nt: TGCAGTGCTAGAGCTAACAGGGGGCGCTACAATGAGCAGTTCTTC

cdr3_length: 14
j_call: TRBJ1-5
d_call: TRBD1
v_call: TRBV18
clone_size: -
cdr3_aa: CASSPETGTQPQHF
cdr3_nt: TGTGCCAGCTCACCAGAGACAGGGACTCAGCCCCAGCATTTT

cdr3_length: 14
j_call: TRBJ1-6
d_call: -
v_call: TRBV4-2
clone_size: -
cdr3_aa: CASRRQYTNSPLHF
cdr3_nt: TGTGCCAGCCGGAGACAGTATACTAATTCACCCCTCCACTTT

cdr3_length: 16
j_call: TRBJ2-5
d_call: TRBD2
v_call: TRBV7-2
clone_size: -
cdr3_aa: CASSLTGTSGQETQYF
cdr3_nt: TGTGCCAGCAGCTTAACCGGGACTAGCGGACAAGAGACCCAGTACTTC

cdr3_length: 13
j_call: TRBJ2-7
d_call: -
v_call: TRBV6-5
clone_size: -
cdr3_aa: CASSSDIGYEQYF
cdr3_nt: TGTGCCAGCAGTTCCGACATCGGCTACGAGCAGTACTTC

cdr3_length: 13
j_call: TRBJ2-3
d_call: -
v_call: TRBV7-6
clone_size: -
cdr3_aa: CASSSQGTDTQYF
cdr3_nt: TGTGCCAGCAGTTCTCAGGGTACAGATACGCAGTATTTT

cdr3_length: 17
j_call: TRBJ1-6
d_call: -
v_call: TRBV7-3
clone_size: few
cdr3_aa: CASSLVPVSSYNSPLHF
cdr3_nt: TGTGCCAGCAGCTTAGTTCCGGTTAGCTCCTATAATTCACCCCTCCACTTT